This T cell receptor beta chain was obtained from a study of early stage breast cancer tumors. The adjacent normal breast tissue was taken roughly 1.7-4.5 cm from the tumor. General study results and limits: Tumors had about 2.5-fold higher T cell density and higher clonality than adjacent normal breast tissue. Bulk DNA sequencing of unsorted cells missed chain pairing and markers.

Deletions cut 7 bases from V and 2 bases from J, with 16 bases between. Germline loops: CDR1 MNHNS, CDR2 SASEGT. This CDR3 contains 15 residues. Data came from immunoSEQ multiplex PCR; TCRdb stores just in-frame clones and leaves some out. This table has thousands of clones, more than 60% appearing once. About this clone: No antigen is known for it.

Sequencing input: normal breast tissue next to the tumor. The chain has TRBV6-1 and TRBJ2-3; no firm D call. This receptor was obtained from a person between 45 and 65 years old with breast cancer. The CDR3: CASTMNPQATDTQYF. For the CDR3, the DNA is TGTGCCAGCACCATGAACCCGCAGGCCACAGATACGCAGTATTTT.